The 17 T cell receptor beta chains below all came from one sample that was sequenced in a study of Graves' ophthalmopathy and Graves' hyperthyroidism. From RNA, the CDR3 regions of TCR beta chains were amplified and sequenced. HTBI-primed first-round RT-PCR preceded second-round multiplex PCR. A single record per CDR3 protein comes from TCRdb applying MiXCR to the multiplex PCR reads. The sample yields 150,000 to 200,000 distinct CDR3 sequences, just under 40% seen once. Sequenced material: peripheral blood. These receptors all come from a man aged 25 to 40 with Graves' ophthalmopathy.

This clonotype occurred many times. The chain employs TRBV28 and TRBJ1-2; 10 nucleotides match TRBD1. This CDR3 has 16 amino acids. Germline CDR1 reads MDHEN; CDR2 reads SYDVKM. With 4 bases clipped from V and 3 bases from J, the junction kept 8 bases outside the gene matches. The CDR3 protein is CASSSMGGTGDYGYTF. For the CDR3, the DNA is TGTGCCAGCAGTTCTATGGGGGGGACAGGGGACTATGGCTACACCTTC.

CDR3 in amino acids: CASSTPKETPYYEQYF. The CDR3 DNA reads TGTGCCAGCAGTACCCCGAAAGAAACCCCGTACTACGAGCAGTACTTC. The chain carries TRBV28 and TRBJ2-7; no firm D call. V lost 5 bases to trimming and J lost 3 bases, with 20 bases between them. This CDR3 is 16 amino acids long. CDR1 is MDHEN, CDR2 SYDVKM, per germline.

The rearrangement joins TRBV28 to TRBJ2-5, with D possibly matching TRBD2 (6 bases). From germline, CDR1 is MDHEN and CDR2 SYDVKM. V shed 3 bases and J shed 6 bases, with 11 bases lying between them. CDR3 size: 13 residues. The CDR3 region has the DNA TGTGCCAGCAGTTTCGGGACTCGCCAGACCCAGTACTTC. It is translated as CASSFGTRQTQYF.

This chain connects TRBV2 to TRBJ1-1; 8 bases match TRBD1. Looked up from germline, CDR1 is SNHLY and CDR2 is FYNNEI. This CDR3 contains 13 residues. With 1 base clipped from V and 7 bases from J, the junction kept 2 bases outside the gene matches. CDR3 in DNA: TGTGCCAGCAGTGAAGGGACAGGGATTGAAGCTTTCTTT. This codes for CASSEGTGIEAFF. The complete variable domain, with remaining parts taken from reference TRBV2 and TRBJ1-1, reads EPEVTQTPSHQVTQMGQEVILRCVPISNHLYFYWYRQILGQKVEFLVSFYNNEISEKSEIFDDQFSVERPDGSNFTLKIRSTKLEDSAMYFCASSEGTGIEAFFGQGTRLTVV.

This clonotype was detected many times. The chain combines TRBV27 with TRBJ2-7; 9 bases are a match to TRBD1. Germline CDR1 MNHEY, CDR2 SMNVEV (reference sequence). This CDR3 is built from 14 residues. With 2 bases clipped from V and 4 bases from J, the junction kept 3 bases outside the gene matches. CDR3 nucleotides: TGTGCCAGCAGTTTAGTGGGACAGGGTTACGAGCAGTACTTC. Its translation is CASSLVGQGYEQYF.

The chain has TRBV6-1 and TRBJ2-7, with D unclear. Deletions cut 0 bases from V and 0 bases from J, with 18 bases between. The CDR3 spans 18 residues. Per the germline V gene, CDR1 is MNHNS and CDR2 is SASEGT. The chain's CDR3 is CASSEALSSGVLSYEQYF. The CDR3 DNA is TGTGCCAGCAGTGAAGCGCTTTCATCTGGGGTTCTCTCCTACGAGCAGTACTTC.

The DNA of the CDR3 is TGTGCCAGCAGGCCAGGCCGGGGGTTGAACACTGAAGCTTTCTTT. Amino acids: CASRPGRGLNTEAFF. The rearrangement uses TRBV12-3 or TRBV12-4 and TRBJ1-1; D may be TRBD1 (5 bases). The CDR3 totals 15 residues. Trimming shortened V by 6 bases and J by 0 bases, and 14 bases separated the two germline ends.

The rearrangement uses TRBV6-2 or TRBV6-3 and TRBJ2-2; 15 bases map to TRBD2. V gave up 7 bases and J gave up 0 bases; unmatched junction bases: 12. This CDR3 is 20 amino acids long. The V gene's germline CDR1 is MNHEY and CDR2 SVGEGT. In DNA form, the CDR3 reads TGTGCCAGCACTCCTCTAGGACTAGCGGGAGGGCCCCCGAACACCGGGGAGCTGTTTTTT. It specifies CASTPLGLAGGPPNTGELFF.

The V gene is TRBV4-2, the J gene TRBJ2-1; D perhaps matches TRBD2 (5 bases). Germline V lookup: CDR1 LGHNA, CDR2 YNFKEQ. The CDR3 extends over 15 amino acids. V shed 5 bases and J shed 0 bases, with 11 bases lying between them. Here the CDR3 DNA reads TGTGCCAGCAGCAAGACTATGAGCTCCTACAATGAGCAGTTCTTC. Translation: CASSKTMSSYNEQFF.

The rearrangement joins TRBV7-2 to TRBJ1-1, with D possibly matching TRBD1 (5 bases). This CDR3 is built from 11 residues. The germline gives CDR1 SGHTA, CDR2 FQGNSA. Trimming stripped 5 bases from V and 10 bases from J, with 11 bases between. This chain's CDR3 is CASSRGRGAFF. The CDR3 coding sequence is TGTGCCAGCAGCAGAGGGAGGGGAGCTTTCTTT.

CDR3 sequence reads: CASSPGTGGVYGYTF. The CDR3 DNA reads as TGTGCCAGCAGCCCGGGGACAGGGGGCGTCTATGGCTACACCTTC. This chain links TRBV7-2 with TRBJ1-2; TRBD1 matches 12 bases. The CDR3 is 15 residues long. CDR1 is SGHTA, CDR2 FQGNSA, per germline. V was clipped by 5 bases and J by 4 bases; unmatched bases: 5.

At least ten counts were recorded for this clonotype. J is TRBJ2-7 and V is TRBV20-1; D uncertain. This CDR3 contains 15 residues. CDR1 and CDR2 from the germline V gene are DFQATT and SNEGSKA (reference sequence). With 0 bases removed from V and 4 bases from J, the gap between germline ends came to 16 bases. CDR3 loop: CSARDQWSVGYEQYF. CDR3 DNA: TGCAGTGCTAGAGATCAGTGGTCAGTCGGATACGAGCAGTACTTC.

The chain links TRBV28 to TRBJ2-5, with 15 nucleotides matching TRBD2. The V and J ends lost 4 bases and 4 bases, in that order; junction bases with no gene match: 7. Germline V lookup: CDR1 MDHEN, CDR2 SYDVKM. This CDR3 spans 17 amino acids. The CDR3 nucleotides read TGTGCCAGCAGTTCCCCTGCGGGACTAGCGGGAGGAGAGACCCAGTACTTC. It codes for CASSSPAGLAGGETQYF.

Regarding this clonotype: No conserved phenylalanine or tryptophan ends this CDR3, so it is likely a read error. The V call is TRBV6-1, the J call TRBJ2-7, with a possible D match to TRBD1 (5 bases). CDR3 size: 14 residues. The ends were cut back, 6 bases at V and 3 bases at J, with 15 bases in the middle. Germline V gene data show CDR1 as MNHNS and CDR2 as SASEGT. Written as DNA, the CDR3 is TGTGCCAGCAGGGTACAGGTATCGGGCTACGAGCAGTACCTC. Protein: CASRVQVSGYEQYL.

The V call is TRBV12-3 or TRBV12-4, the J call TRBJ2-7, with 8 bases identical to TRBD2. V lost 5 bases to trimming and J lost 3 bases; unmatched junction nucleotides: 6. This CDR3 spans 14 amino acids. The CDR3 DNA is TGTGCCAGCAGTCGGGGGGGGCTTGACTACGAGCAGTACTTC. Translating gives CASSRGGLDYEQYF.

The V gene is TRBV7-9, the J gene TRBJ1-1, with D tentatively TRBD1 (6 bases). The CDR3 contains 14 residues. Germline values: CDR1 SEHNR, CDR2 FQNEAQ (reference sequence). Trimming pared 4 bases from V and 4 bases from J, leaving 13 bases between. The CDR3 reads CASSYSLQGTEAFF. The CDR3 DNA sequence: TGTGCCAGCAGCTACTCTCTACAGGGCACTGAAGCTTTCTTT.

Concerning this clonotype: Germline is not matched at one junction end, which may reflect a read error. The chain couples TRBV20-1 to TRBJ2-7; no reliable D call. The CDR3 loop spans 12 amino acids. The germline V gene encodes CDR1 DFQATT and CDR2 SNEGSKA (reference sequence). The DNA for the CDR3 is TGCAGTGCGAGAGGAACTTCCTACGAGCAGTACTTC. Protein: CSARGTSYEQYF.